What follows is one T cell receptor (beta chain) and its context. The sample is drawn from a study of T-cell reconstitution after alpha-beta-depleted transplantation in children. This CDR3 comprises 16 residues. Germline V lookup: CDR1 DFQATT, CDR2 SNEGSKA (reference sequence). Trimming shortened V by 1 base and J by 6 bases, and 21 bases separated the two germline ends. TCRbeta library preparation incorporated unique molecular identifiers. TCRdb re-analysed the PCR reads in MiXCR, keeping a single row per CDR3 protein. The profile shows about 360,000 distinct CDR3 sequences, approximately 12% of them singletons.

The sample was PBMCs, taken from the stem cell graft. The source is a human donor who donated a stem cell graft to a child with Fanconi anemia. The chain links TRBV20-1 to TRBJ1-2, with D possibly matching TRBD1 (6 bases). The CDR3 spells CSARVTTGAVSDGYTF. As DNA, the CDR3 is TGCAGTGCTAGAGTCACCACGGGGGCGGTCTCGGATGGCTACACCTTC.